This paragraph covers one TCR beta chain sequence. Its specificity is not known. This entry is derived from a study of cytomegalovirus exposure and HLA in healthy donors. Primers included in the PCR were 60 Vbeta and 13 Jbeta primers. Some clones are missing from TCRdb's copy, which holds only in-frame ones; the method was immunoSEQ multiplex PCR. The data show roughly 93,000 clones, around four fifths seen once. The germline CDR1 and CDR2 sequences are KGHSH and LQKENI. The CDR3 runs 16 residues. Trimming at V came to 2 bases and at J to 2 bases, leaving 5 bases not matched to a gene. Study-level findings and limits: A missense variant in DCLRE1C was later tied to TCR beta V- and J-gene trimming. TCR beta sequences reportedly predicted most subjects' HLA-A and HLA-B alleles accurately.

The sequenced sample was PBMCs. This TCR was recovered from a man in his thirties or forties in good health and CMV-seronegative. The rearrangement uses TRBV18 and TRBJ2-5; TRBD2 matches 10 bases. The CDR3 is CASSPVAGGQQETQYF. In nucleotides, the CDR3 is TGTGCCAGCTCACCAGTAGCGGGGGGACAACAAGAGACCCAGTACTTC.